This T cell receptor (beta chain) derives from a study of immune heterogeneity within non-small cell lung tumors. About the research overall: The tumors comprised a few squamous cell carcinomas, 9 to 10 non-squamous carcinomas and 1 not otherwise specified.

The TCR beta CDR3 region was amplified by multiplex PCR employing 32 V and 13 J primers. TCRdb redid the calling of the multiplex PCR reads with MiXCR, one entry per CDR3 protein. The repertoire holds around 3,800 distinct CDR3 sequences, with around 30% as singletons. At 600 ng per sample, bulk tumor genomic DNA provided the template. Collection of several biopsies per primary tumor, spaced far apart, took place during surgery. Those enrolled were patients newly diagnosed with untreated non-small cell lung cancer and undergoing curative surgery. Having surgery with curative intent, the donors were patients newly diagnosed with non-small cell lung cancer. Within the sample, this clonotype is large (0.1 to 1%). The germline CDR1 and CDR2 sequences are SGDLS and YYNGEE. J gave up 6 bases and V 3 bases, and 6 bases lay outside the gene matches. This CDR3 is built from 13 residues.

This chain links TRBV9 with TRBJ2-7, with 7 bases lining up with TRBD2. This clonotype was obtained from a man aged 60 to 69 with non-small cell lung cancer. Sequences were obtained from lung tumor tissue. CDR3 bases: TGTGCCAGCAGCGAGAGGACGGGGGGCGAGCAGTACTTC. Protein: CASSERTGGEQYF.